This entry lists 21 T cell receptor beta chains sequenced from one sample in a study of blood T cells in healthy people across ages. Primed by a sample-barcoded 5' primer and a J-beta primer mix, a second PCR proceeded for roughly 6 to 12 cycles. TCRdb ran MiXCR on the 5' RACE reads and lists one entry per CDR3 protein. The sample consists of approximately 600,000 distinct CDR3 sequences, roughly 58% of them appearing once. The sample consisted of blood. The receptors were gathered from a man between 60 and 70 years old in good health.

This clonotype appeared a few times. The chain has TRBV2 and TRBJ2-4; 7 bases align to TRBD2. Germline values: CDR1 SNHLY, CDR2 FYNNEI. J gave up 1 base and V 6 bases, and 3 bases lay outside the gene matches. The CDR3 is 14 amino acids. The CDR3 is CASRGGEAKNIQYF. CDR3 coding DNA: TGTGCCAGCAGGGGAGGGGAGGCCAAAAACATTCAGTACTTC.

This clonotype was seen only a few times. The rearrangement joins TRBV5-6 to TRBJ2-4; D perhaps matches TRBD1 (6 bases). CDR3 length equals 17 residues. Germline CDR1 SGHDT, CDR2 YYEEEE. Trimming stripped 3 bases from V and 7 bases from J, with 23 bases between. The CDR3 sequence: CASSSLGETGKDNIQYF. CDR3 coding DNA: TGTGCCAGCAGCTCCTTGGGGGAGACAGGCAAAGACAACATTCAGTACTTC. Full variable domain (rest looked up from reference TRBV5-6 and TRBJ2-4): DAGVTQSPTHLIKTRGQQVTLRCSPKSGHDTVSWYQQALGQGPQFIFQYYEEEERQRGNFPDRFSGHQFPNYSSELNVNALLLGDSALYLCASSSLGETGKDNIQYFGAGTRLSVL.

This chain links TRBV5-5 with TRBJ1-2; D call uncertain. CDR1 is SGHKS and CDR2 is YYEKEE in the germline V gene (reference sequence). The V end was cut by 4 bases, the J end by 4 bases, with 17 bases between. The CDR3 runs 15 residues. The DNA of the CDR3 is TGTGCCAGCAGCCCCTCGGCAGCCTACCCCTATGGCTACACCTTC. It yields the protein CASSPSAAYPYGYTF.

Comment on this clonotype: A junction boundary mismatches the germline segment, possibly from a read error. V and J are TRBV29-1 and TRBJ1-5; D might be TRBD1 (5 bases). Germline assignment: CDR1 SQVTM and CDR2 ANQGSEA. This CDR3 contains 13 residues. The CDR3 DNA sequence: TGCAGCGTTGGGGGGAGGGCCGGTCGGCCCCAGCGTTTT. Its protein product is CSVGGRAGRPQRF.

The table lists this clonotype with a few counts. The chain combines TRBV3-1 with TRBJ2-1, with TRBD2 matching 7 bases. The CDR3 totals 16 residues. Germline assignment: CDR1 LGHDT and CDR2 YNNKEL (reference sequence). Trimming at V came to 4 bases and at J to 6 bases, leaving 12 bases not matched to a gene. Here the CDR3 DNA reads TGTGCCAGCAGCCCAAAGAGGGCCAGCGGGGTCAATGAGCAGTTCTTC. It codes for CASSPKRASGVNEQFF.

The CDR3 bases are TGTGCCAGCAGTTACTCCCGGCACATCCAAGAGACCCAGTTCTTC. Its translation is CASSYSRHIQETQFF. The chain recombines TRBV6-5 with TRBJ2-1; D uncertain. Looked up from germline, CDR1 is MNHEY and CDR2 is SVGAGI. The V gene lost 0 bases and the J gene lost 13 bases, with 19 bases spanning the gap. The CDR3 is 15 amino acids.

V and J are TRBV7-9 and TRBJ2-5, with D perhaps matching TRBD1 (6 bases). The end of the DNA fits TRBJ2-7 better, so the J call may be wrong. The V gene's germline CDR1 is SEHNR and CDR2 FQNEAQ (reference sequence). The CDR3 has 15 residues. The CDR3 sequence: CASSSGRTEPYEQYF. CDR3 coding DNA: TGTGCCAGCAGCAGTGGGCGGACAGAGCCCTACGAGCAGTACTTC.

The V and J genes are TRBV5-6 and TRBJ2-7; D is possibly TRBD2 (5 bases). The last part of the DNA fits TRBJ2-5 better; the J call may be wrong. CDR3 length: 15 amino acids. The germline CDR1 and CDR2 sequences are SGHDT and YYEEEE. CDR3: CASSLFSLGGETQYF. CDR3 DNA sequence: TGTGCCAGCAGCTTGTTCAGCCTCGGCGGGGAGACCCAGTACTTC.

Only a few counts were recorded for this clonotype. The chain combines TRBV28 with TRBJ2-7, with 8 bases identical to TRBD1. V was clipped by 6 bases and J by 3 bases; unmatched bases: 7. Germline V lookup: CDR1 MDHEN, CDR2 SYDVKM. This CDR3 is built from 14 residues. The CDR3 loop is CASSTTGALYEQYF. In nucleotides, the CDR3 is TGTGCCAGCAGCACGACAGGGGCCCTCTACGAGCAGTACTTC.

This sequence joins TRBV10-2 and TRBJ2-3; 11 bases match TRBD2. Germline values: CDR1 WSHSY, CDR2 SAAADI. The V segment lost 5 bases and the J segment 6 bases; nucleotides outside the gene matches: 10. CDR3 length equals 16 residues. The CDR3 nucleotides read TGCGCCAGCAGTCCCGGGGTAGCGGGGGGGTTGGATACGCAGTATTTT. Encoded protein: CASSPGVAGGLDTQYF.

The chain joins TRBV15 to TRBJ2-5; 11 bases agree with TRBD2. The CDR3 extends over 15 amino acids. V was pared by 7 bases and J by 11 bases, with 15 bases of the junction left unmatched. Germline V gives CDR1 LNHNV, CDR2 YYDKDF (reference sequence). DNA of the CDR3: TGTGCCACCAAAGACCCCACTAGCGGGGGCGGAGAGCAGTACTTC. Amino acids: CATKDPTSGGGEQYF.

The J gene is TRBJ2-3, the V gene TRBV15; 11 nucleotides align to TRBD2. Germline CDR1 and CDR2: LNHNV and YYDKDF (reference sequence). V dropped 0 bases and J dropped 0; count of bases not matched to a gene: 2. The CDR3 has 17 residues. CDR3 DNA: TGTGCCACCAGCAGAGATACTAGCGGGGGAAGCACAGATACGCAGTATTTT. Translated: CATSRDTSGGSTDTQYF. The complete variable domain, with remaining parts taken from reference TRBV15 and TRBJ2-3, reads DAMVIQNPRYQVTQFGKPVTLSCSQTLNHNVMYWYQQKSSQAPKLLFHYYDKDFNNEADTPDNFQSRRPNTSFCFLDIRSPGLGDTAMYLCATSRDTSGGSTDTQYFGPGTRLTVL.

V gene TRBV20-1 combines with J gene TRBJ1-5, with D uncertain. Per germline, CDR1 DFQATT and CDR2 SNEGSKA (reference sequence). The V and J ends lost 5 bases and 4 bases respectively, with 9 bases between them. The CDR3 extends over 12 amino acids. CDR3 sequence (DNA): TGCAGTGCTCTCGGTGGGAATCAGCCCCAGCATTTT. It is translated as CSALGGNQPQHF.

This clonotype was detected many times. The V and J genes are TRBV20-1 and TRBJ2-1, with 7 positions matching TRBD2. This CDR3 is built from 16 residues. The junction had 9 bases not matched to a gene; V was cut back by 3 bases and J by 1 base. The V gene's germline CDR1 is DFQATT and CDR2 SNEGSKA (reference sequence). The chain's CDR3 is CSASAGGSWSYNEQFF. The DNA of the CDR3 is TGCAGTGCTAGTGCCGGGGGGTCCTGGTCCTACAATGAGCAGTTCTTC.

V gene TRBV29-1 combines with J gene TRBJ2-3, with D perhaps matching TRBD2 (5 bases). Trimming stripped 0 bases from V and 6 bases from J, with 13 bases between. CDR1 is SQVTM, CDR2 ANQGSEA, per germline. This CDR3 region has 14 residues. Written as DNA, the CDR3 is TGCAGCGTTGAAGAGGAGGACCCAACCGATACGCAGTATTTT. This codes for CSVEEEDPTDTQYF.

The chain recombines TRBV18 with TRBJ1-6; D not certain. This CDR3 has 16 residues. The V end was cut by 5 bases, the J end by 6 bases, with 17 bases between. Per germline, CDR1 KGHSH and CDR2 LQKENI. CDR3 nucleotides: TGTGCCAGCTCATTATCGTCGCAGCAGGTTAATTCACCCCTCCACTTT. Amino acid sequence: CASSLSSQQVNSPLHF.

The rearrangement links TRBV13 to TRBJ1-6; D call uncertain. V lost 8 bases to trimming and J lost 5 bases, with 13 bases between them. Germline V gene sequence: CDR1 PRHDT, CDR2 FYEKMQ (reference sequence). This CDR3 region has 14 residues. CDR3 DNA: TGTGCCAGCCCCTGGTTTGGCAATAATTCACCCCTCCACTTT. Amino acid sequence: CASPWFGNNSPLHF. Filled out from reference TRBV13 and TRBJ1-6, the complete variable domain reads AAGVIQSPRHLIKEKRETATLKCYPIPRHDTVYWYQQGPGQDPQFLISFYEKMQSDKGSIPDRFSAQQFSDYHSELNMSSLELGDSALYFCASPWFGNNSPLHFGNGTRLTVT.

CDR3 sequence: CASSFRGWAYEQYF. The CDR3 DNA reads as TGTGCCAGCAGTTTTCGTGGTTGGGCCTACGAGCAGTACTTC. The V and J genes are TRBV12-3 or TRBV12-4 and TRBJ2-7; no reliable D call. The CDR3 totals 14 residues. The V end was cut by 3 bases, the J end by 2 bases, with 11 bases between.

The chain couples TRBV3-1 to TRBJ2-1; 11 bases match TRBD2. J gave up 11 bases and V 0 bases, and 9 bases lay outside the gene matches. The CDR3 totals 16 residues. CDR1 LGHDT and CDR2 YNNKEL come from the germline V gene (reference sequence). The CDR3 DNA reads as TGTGCCAGCAGCCAAGACACTAGCGGGGGCTTAGGGAAGCAGTTCTTC. It codes for CASSQDTSGGLGKQFF.

Regarding this clonotype: This may stem from a read error, because a much larger clone lies one nucleotide away. The chain is built from TRBV7-9 and TRBJ2-5; TRBD1 agrees at 9 bases. CDR3 size: 14 residues. With V trimmed by 2 bases and J by 9 bases, 7 bases remained unmatched. Germline CDR1 is SEHNR and CDR2 is FQNEAQ (reference sequence). As DNA, the CDR3 is TGTGCCAGCAGCTTACGAACAGGGGGCGAGGCCCAGTACTTC. Its translation: CASSLRTGGEAQYF.

This clonotype was seen only a few times. The chain carries TRBV2 and TRBJ1-5, with no clear D. The CDR3 sequence is 13 residues long. V was cut by 0 bases and J by 4 bases, with 4 bases left in between. CDR1 is SNHLY and CDR2 is FYNNEI in the germline V gene. CDR3 sequence reads: CASSEAGNQPQHF. The CDR3, as DNA: TGTGCCAGCAGTGAAGCCGGGAATCAGCCCCAGCATTTT.